A single sample gave rise to the 8 T cell receptor beta chains below, sequenced in a study of blood T cells in healthy people across ages. Alongside a J-beta primer mix, a sample-barcoded 5' primer served in a second PCR lasting roughly 6 to 11 cycles. TCRdb recomputed calls from the 5' RACE reads with MiXCR, one row per CDR3 protein. Of more than 1 million distinct CDR3 sequences listed, over 35% are singletons. The source material was blood. These receptors all stem from a woman aged 55 to 70 in good health.

This clonotype appeared a few times. The gene calls are TRBV20-1 and TRBJ2-7; 10 bases match TRBD2. The CDR3 is 17 residues long. V was pared by 5 bases and J by 4 bases, with 17 bases of the junction left unmatched. CDR1 and CDR2 (germline): DFQATT, SNEGSKA (reference sequence). In nucleotides, the CDR3 is TGCAGTGCTCCAAAACTCAAAATTGCTAGCGGGAGATACGAGCAGTACTTC. Translating it yields CSAPKLKIASGRYEQYF.

The genes are TRBV27 and TRBJ1-5; D call uncertain. There are 15 residues in the CDR3. Germline V gives CDR1 MNHEY, CDR2 SMNVEV (reference sequence). The ends were cut back, 2 bases at V and 0 bases at J, with 8 bases in the middle. The CDR3 is CASSLSMPSNQPQHF. The CDR3 DNA is TGTGCCAGCAGTTTAAGTATGCCTAGCAATCAGCCCCAGCATTTT.

The chain joins TRBV27 to TRBJ1-1, with D unresolved. V was cut by 5 bases and J by 4 bases, with 11 bases left in between. CDR1 is MNHEY, CDR2 SMNVEV, per germline (reference sequence). The CDR3 runs 13 residues. In DNA, the CDR3 is TGTGCCAGCAGTCCAGGACTGACCACTGAAGCTTTCTTT. Residues: CASSPGLTTEAFF.

This clonotype was observed a few times. V gene TRBV7-9 combines with J gene TRBJ2-2; D gene unclear. Between the trimmed V and J ends, which lost 6 bases and 4 bases, there was a span of 9 bases. Germline CDR1 reads SEHNR; CDR2 reads FQNEAQ (reference sequence). This CDR3 comprises 13 residues. DNA of the CDR3: TGTGCCAGCAGATGGATACTCACCGGGGAGCTGTTTTTT. Amino acids: CASRWILTGELFF.

J is TRBJ2-1 and V is TRBV15; D is unclear. Germline V gene sequence: CDR1 LNHNV, CDR2 YYDKDF (reference sequence). The CDR3 totals 14 residues. Trimming removed 2 bases at V and 5 bases at J, with 10 bases between. The CDR3 spells CATSRSLTNNEQFF. CDR3 nucleotides: TGTGCCACCAGCAGATCTCTCACGAACAATGAGCAGTTCTTC.

The J gene is TRBJ2-3, the V gene TRBV9; 12 bases match TRBD2. In germline, CDR1 is SGDLS, CDR2 YYNGEE. The CDR3 covers 16 residues. With V trimmed by 7 bases and J by 1 base, 7 bases remained unmatched. The CDR3, as DNA: TGTGCCAGCTCTAGCGGGAGGGCCGTAGGCACAGATACGCAGTATTTT. Translated: CASSSGRAVGTDTQYF.

This clonotype was counted a single time. This chain uses TRBV9 with TRBJ2-7; a weak D match, TRBD2 (6 bases). Trimming took off 0 bases at V and 0 bases at J, with 13 bases between the two ends. Per the germline V gene, CDR1 is SGDLS and CDR2 is YYNGEE. The CDR3 sequence is 16 residues long. Here the CDR3 reads CASSVDLAHRSYEQYF. CDR3 DNA: TGTGCCAGCAGCGTAGACCTAGCGCACCGCTCCTACGAGCAGTACTTC.

This chain joins TRBV4-1 and TRBJ2-5; 8 nucleotides line up with TRBD2. Germline V gene data show CDR1 as MGHRA and CDR2 as YSYEKL. V shed 5 bases and J 11 bases; nucleotides not matched to a gene: 13. The CDR3 length is 14 residues. The CDR3 DNA follows: TGCGCCAGCAGCTTCGGGGGGGGGAAAGATGAGCAGTACTTC. This gives the protein CASSFGGGKDEQYF.